This T cell receptor beta chain emerged from a study of T cell responses to AZD1222 COVID-19 vaccine. Study findings and constraints: Spike-specific TCR breadth and depth were elevated following two AZD1222 doses. Clonal diversity may have been underestimated, and the donors were mostly white British, with more females than males. As reported, nearly half of all spike-specific TCRs target variant regions that are unmutated.

Method: immunoSEQ multiplex PCR; TCRdb's copy keeps in-frame clones and lacks some. The sample yields over 150,000 clones, about 90% seen once. Notes on this clone: Its antigen remains unidentified.

The CDR3 runs to 16 residues. CDR1 and CDR2 from the germline V gene are MGHRA and YSYEKL. The V gene lost 1 base and the J gene lost 7 bases, with 17 bases spanning the gap. This TCR derives from an adult in good health. V is TRBV4-1 and J is TRBJ1-5, with D hard to call. Sequencing was performed on peripheral blood, taken on day 0 of MenACWY control vaccination. The CDR3 here is CASSQAPSRGPQPQHF. DNA of the CDR3: TGCGCCAGCAGCCAAGCCCCGTCGAGAGGCCCGCAGCCCCAGCATTTT.